The T cell receptor beta chain described here comes from a study of blood T cell repertoires in COVID-19. Overall study: COVID-19 samples collected from the United States, Italy and Spain covered acute and convalescent phases. Sources were T cells, B-cell-depleted T cells, or PBMCs; the material itself was cDNA or gDNA.

The method was immunoSEQ multiplex PCR; TCRdb's version includes in-frame clones alone and lacks a portion of them. The sample lists 95,000 to 110,000 clones, roughly nine tenths seen once, with 4.9% in the top ten. A single count supports this clone. V was cut by 5 bases and J by 7 bases, with 18 bases left in between. The germline V gene encodes CDR1 SEHNR and CDR2 FQNEAQ (reference sequence). The CDR3 length is 15 residues. The receptor's source is a man aged 35-49 years with active or convalescent COVID-19. The chain uses TRBV7-9 and TRBJ1-5; D is possibly TRBD1 (5 bases). Sequencing was performed on peripheral blood. CDR3 nucleotide sequence: TGTGCCAGCAGCCAAGCTGGGGGGGACCGGCAGCCCCAGCATTTT. This codes for CASSQAGGDRQPQHF.